This T cell receptor (beta chain) was recovered during a study of metastatic and nonmetastatic thyroid tumors. Study background: Repertoires of blood and of tissue (tumor or nodule) from malignant and benign thyroid patients were compared. Whole-study findings and limits: Reported TCR beta diversity, measured in blood and tumor, was significantly higher for malignant thyroid tumors than for benign nodules.

All patients were treatment-naive before thyroid surgery. This clone was seen ten or more times. The antigen remains undetermined. V was pared by 3 bases and J by 2 bases, with 3 bases of the junction left unmatched. Germline V gives CDR1 SGDLS, CDR2 YYNGEE. CDR3 length: 14 residues. As processed by the authors: A classifier for distant metastasis in papillary thyroid cancer was constructed using CDR3 differences observed across clinicopathological groups. TCRdb reanalyzed the PCR reads with MiXCR. V and J calls and clone size were set by TCRdb, not the authors. Of tens of thousands of clones listed, under 15% are singletons.

V gene TRBV9 combines with J gene TRBJ2-7; 9 nucleotides align to TRBD2. The receptor comes from a female donor with papillary thyroid cancer or a benign thyroid nodule (not recorded which). Some clones in this sample may be carry-over from other donors' samples. Material for sequencing was tumor tissue. The CDR3 nucleotides read TGTGCCAGCAGCGCTAGCGGGACGACCTACGAGCAGTACTTC. It is translated as CASSASGTTYEQYF.